One sample yielded the 9 T cell receptor beta chains listed below, sequenced in a study of blood T cell repertoires in COVID-19. The protocol was immunoSEQ multiplex PCR, while the TCRdb copy is restricted to in-frame clones and leaves out a portion. Among 250,000 to 350,000 clones listed, more than 85% were seen once. Sequencing input: PBMCs or T cells enriched from blood (not recorded which). Receptor source: a woman aged 25 to 39 who had recovered from COVID-19.

J is TRBJ1-4 and V is TRBV19; D gene uncertain. This CDR3 has 14 amino acids. Germline CDR1 is LNHDA and CDR2 is SQIVND (reference sequence). Deletions cut 3 bases from V and 8 bases from J, with 13 bases between. In DNA form, the CDR3 reads TGTGCCAGTAGTATGCGGGTACGGGTCGAAAAACTGTTTTTT. This gives the protein CASSMRVRVEKLFF.

This chain joins TRBV6-4 and TRBJ1-2, with no clear D. Trimming took off 0 bases at V and 4 bases at J, with 12 bases between the two ends. The CDR3 runs 15 residues. CDR1 MRHNA and CDR2 SNTAGT come from the germline V gene. The CDR3 DNA reads as TGTGCCAGCAGTGACTCGGATACGGGGTCCTATGGCTACACCTTC. Translation: CASSDSDTGSYGYTF.

V usage is TRBV28 and J usage is TRBJ1-1; the D is unclear. This CDR3 is built from 14 residues. Between the trimmed V and J ends, which lost 6 bases and 5 bases, there was a span of 16 bases. The germline gives CDR1 MDHEN, CDR2 SYDVKM. CDR3 coding DNA: TGTGCCAGCAGGGACCGCCGGGGAGAGACTGAAGCTTTCTTT. This sequence encodes CASRDRRGETEAFF.

The DNA for the CDR3 is TGTGCCATCAGTCGGGATGACAGGCGGACTGAAGCTTTCTTT. Protein product: CAISRDDRRTEAFF. The gene calls are TRBV10-3 and TRBJ1-1; maybe TRBD1 (6 bases). The V and J ends lost 5 bases and 5 bases respectively, with 15 bases between them. Germline assignment: CDR1 ENHRY and CDR2 SYGVKD. The CDR3 consists of 14 residues.

The V call is TRBV7-6, the J call TRBJ2-3, with 14 bases aligning to TRBD2. CDR1 and CDR2 from the germline V gene are SGHVS and FNYEAQ. The CDR3 runs 16 residues. V shed 5 bases and J 6 bases; nucleotides not matched to a gene: 7. The CDR3 loop reads CASSRLAGGLGDTQYF. The CDR3 DNA reads TGTGCCAGCAGCCGACTAGCGGGGGGGCTGGGGGATACGCAGTATTTT.

The chain employs TRBV18 and TRBJ2-3; 8 nucleotides line up with TRBD2. CDR1 and CDR2 from the germline V gene are KGHSH and LQKENI. The CDR3 has 16 amino acids. V dropped 3 bases and J dropped 3; count of bases not matched to a gene: 8. The CDR3 loop reads CASSPDSGEGTDTQYF. The CDR3 coding sequence is TGTGCCAGCTCACCGGATAGCGGGGAGGGAACAGATACGCAGTATTTT.

The chain is built from TRBV5-1 and TRBJ2-5, with 7 bases aligning to TRBD2. Germline CDR1 and CDR2: SGHRS and YFSETQ. This CDR3 contains 17 residues. Losses at the gene ends were 1 base for V and 2 bases for J; bases not matched to a gene: 11. As DNA, the CDR3 is TGCGCCAGCAGCTTGATGGCCAGCGGGATCCGACAAGAGACCCAGTACTTC. Translation gives CASSLMASGIRQETQYF.

The rearrangement joins TRBV7-2 to TRBJ1-4; 10 positions match TRBD1. CDR3 size: 15 residues. V shed 2 bases, J shed 8 bases, and the junction held 5 bases outside the gene matches. CDR1 and CDR2 (germline): SGHTA, FQGNSA. The CDR3 bases are TGTGCCAGCAGCTTACTCGGACAGGGGGGCGAAAAACTGTTTTTT. It codes for CASSLLGQGGEKLFF.

The chain joins TRBV2 to TRBJ1-5; 7 nucleotides align to TRBD1. Trimming cost V 11 bases and J 4 bases; bases outside gene matches: 2. Per germline, CDR1 SNHLY and CDR2 FYNNEI. This CDR3 has 11 amino acids. CDR3 DNA: TGTGCCTCAGGGGGTAATCAGCCCCAGCATTTT. Protein sequence: CASGGNQPQHF.